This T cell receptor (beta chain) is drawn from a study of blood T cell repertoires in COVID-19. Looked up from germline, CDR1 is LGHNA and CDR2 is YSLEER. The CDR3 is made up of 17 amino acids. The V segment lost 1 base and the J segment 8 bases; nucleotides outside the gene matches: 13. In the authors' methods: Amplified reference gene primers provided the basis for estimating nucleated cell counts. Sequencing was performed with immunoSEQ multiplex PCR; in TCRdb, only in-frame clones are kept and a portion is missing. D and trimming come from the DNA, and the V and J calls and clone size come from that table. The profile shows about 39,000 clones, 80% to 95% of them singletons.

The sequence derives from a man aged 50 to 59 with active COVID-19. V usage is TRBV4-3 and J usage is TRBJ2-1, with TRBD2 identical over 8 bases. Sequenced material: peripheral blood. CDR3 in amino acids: CASSQGGLAHGRDEQFF. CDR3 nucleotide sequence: TGCGCCAGCAGCCAAGGCGGGTTGGCTCACGGGAGGGATGAGCAGTTCTTC.